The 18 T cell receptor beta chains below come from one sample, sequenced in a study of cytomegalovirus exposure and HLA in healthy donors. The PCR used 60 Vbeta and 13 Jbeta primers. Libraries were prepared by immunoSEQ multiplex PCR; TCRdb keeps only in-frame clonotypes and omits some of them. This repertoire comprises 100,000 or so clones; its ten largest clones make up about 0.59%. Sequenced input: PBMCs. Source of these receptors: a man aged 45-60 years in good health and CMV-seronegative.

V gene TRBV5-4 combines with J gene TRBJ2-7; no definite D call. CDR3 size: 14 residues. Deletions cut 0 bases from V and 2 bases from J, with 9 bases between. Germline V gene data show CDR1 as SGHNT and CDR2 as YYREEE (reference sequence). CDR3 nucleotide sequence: TGTGCCAGCAGCTTGGATAGCCTACCCTACGAGCAGTACTTC. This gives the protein CASSLDSLPYEQYF.

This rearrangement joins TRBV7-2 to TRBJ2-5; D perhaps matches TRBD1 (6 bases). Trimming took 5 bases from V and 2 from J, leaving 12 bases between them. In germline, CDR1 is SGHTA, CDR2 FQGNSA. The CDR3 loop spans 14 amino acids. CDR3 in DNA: TGTGCCAGCAGCCGACGGACAGTACAAGAGACCCAGTACTTC. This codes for CASSRRTVQETQYF.

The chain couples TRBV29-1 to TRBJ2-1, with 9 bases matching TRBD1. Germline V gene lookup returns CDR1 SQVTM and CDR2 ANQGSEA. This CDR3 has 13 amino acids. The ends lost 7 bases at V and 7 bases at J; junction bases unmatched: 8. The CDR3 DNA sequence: TGCAGCGCCGACCCGACAGGGGGGAATGAGCAGTTCTTC. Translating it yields CSADPTGGNEQFF.

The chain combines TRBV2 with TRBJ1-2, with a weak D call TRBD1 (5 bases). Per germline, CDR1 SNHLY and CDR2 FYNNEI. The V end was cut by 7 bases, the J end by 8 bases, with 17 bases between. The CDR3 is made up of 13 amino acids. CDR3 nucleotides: TGTGCCAGCACCGATGACAGCTTTCGGGGCTACACCTTC. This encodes CASTDDSFRGYTF.

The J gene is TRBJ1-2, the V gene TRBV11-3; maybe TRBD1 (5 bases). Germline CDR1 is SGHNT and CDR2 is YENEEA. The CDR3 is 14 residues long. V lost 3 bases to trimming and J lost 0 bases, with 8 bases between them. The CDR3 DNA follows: TGTGCCAGCAGCTTGGGGCCTACTAACTATGGCTACACCTTC. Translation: CASSLGPTNYGYTF.

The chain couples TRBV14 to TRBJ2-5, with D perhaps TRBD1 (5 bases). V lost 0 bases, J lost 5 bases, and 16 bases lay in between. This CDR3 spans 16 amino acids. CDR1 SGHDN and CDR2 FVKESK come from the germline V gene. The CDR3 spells CASSQERARGRETQYF. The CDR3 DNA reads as TGTGCCAGCAGCCAAGAACGGGCAAGGGGTCGGGAGACCCAGTACTTC.

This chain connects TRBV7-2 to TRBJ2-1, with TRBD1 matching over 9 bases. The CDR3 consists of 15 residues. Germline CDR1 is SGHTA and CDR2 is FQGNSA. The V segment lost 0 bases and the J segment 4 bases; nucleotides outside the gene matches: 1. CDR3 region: CASSLAGQGYNEQFF. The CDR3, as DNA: TGTGCCAGCAGCTTAGCGGGACAGGGTTACAATGAGCAGTTCTTC. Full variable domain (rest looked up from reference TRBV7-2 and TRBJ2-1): GAGVSQSPSNKVTEKGKDVELRCDPISGHTALYWYRQSLGQGLEFLIYFQGNSAPDKSGLPSDRFSAERTGGSVSTLTIQRTQQEDSAVYLCASSLAGQGYNEQFFGPGTRLTVL.

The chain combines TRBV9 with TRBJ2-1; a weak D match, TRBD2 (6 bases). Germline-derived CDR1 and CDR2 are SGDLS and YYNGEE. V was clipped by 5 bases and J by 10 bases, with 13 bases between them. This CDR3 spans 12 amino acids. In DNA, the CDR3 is TGTGCCAGCAGTAGAAGGGAGGAGGAGCAGTTCTTC. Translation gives CASSRREEEQFF.

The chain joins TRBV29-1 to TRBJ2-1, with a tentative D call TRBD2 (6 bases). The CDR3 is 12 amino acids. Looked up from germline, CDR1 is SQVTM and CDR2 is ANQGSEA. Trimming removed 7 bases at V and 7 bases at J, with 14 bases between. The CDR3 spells CSAGRERNEQFF. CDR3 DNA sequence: TGCAGCGCAGGACGGGAGAGGAATGAGCAGTTCTTC.

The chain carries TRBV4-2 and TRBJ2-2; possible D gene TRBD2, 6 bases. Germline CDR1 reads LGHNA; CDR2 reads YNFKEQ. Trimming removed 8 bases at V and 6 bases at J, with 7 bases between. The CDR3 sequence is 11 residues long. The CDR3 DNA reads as TGTGCCAGCGGAGGGGCCGGGGAGCTGTTTTTT. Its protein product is CASGGAGELFF.

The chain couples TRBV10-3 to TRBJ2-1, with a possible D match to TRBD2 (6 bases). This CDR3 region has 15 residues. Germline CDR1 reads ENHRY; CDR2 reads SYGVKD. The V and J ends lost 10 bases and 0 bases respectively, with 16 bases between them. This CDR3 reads CATLGLVNSYNEQFF. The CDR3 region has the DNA TGTGCCACCCTGGGACTGGTAAACTCCTACAATGAGCAGTTCTTC.

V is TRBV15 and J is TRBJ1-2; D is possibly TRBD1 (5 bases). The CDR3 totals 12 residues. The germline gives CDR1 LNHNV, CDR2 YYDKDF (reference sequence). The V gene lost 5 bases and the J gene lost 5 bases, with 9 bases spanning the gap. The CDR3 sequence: CATSSGWYGYTF. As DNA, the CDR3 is TGTGCCACCAGCTCAGGGTGGTATGGCTACACCTTC.

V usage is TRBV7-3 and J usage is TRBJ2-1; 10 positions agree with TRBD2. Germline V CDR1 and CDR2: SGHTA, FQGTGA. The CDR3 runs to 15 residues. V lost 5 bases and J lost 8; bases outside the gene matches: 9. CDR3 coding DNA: TGTGCCAGCAGCCTAAGCGGGAGGGCCTCGGATGAGCAGTTCTTC. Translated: CASSLSGRASDEQFF.

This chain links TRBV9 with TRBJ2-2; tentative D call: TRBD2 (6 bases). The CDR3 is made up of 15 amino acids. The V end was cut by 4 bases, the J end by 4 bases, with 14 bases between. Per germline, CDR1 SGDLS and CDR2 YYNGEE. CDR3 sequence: CASSRREVGTGELFF. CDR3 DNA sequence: TGTGCCAGCAGCAGGAGGGAGGTTGGCACCGGGGAGCTGTTTTTT.

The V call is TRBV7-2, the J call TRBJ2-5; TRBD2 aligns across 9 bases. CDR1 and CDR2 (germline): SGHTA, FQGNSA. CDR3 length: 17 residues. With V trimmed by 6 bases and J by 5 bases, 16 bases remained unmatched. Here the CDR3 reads CASRRGSGREGRETQYF. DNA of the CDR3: TGTGCCAGCAGGCGAGGGTCGGGGCGGGAGGGCCGCGAGACCCAGTACTTC.

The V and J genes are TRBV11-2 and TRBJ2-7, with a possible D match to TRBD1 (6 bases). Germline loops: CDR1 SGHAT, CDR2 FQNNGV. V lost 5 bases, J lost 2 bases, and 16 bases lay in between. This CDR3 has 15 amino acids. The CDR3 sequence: CASSRDNSVPYEQYF. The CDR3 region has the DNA TGTGCCAGCAGCAGGGACAATTCGGTACCCTACGAGCAGTACTTC.

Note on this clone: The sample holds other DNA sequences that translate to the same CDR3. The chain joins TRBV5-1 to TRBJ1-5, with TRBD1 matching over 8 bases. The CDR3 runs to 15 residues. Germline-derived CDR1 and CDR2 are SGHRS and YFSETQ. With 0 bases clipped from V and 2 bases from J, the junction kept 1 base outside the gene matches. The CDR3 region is CASSLEGQGNQPQHF. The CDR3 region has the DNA TGCGCCAGCAGCTTGGAGGGACAGGGCAATCAGCCCCAGCATTTT.

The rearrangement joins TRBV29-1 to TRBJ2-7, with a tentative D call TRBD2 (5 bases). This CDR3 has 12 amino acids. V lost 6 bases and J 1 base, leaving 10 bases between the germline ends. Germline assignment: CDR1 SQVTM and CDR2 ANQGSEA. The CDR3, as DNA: TGCAGCGTGGAGACGGGGTCCTACGAGCAGTACTTC. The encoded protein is CSVETGSYEQYF.